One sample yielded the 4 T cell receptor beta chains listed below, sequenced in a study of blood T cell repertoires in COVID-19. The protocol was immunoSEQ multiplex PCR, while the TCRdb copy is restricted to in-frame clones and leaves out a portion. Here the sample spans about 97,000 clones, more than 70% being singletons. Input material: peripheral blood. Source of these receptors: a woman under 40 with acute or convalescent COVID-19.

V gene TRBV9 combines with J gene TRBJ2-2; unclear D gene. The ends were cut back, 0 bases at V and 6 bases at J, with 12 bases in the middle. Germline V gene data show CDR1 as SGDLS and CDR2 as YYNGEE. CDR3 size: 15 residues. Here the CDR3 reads CASSVERVGPGELFF. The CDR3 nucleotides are TGTGCCAGCAGCGTAGAACGAGTGGGCCCCGGGGAGCTGTTTTTT.

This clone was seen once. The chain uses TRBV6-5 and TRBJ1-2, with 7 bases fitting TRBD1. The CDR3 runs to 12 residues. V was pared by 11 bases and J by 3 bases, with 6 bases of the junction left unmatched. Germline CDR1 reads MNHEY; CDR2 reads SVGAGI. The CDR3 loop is CAVRDRDYGYTF. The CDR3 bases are TGTGCCGTCAGGGACAGAGACTATGGCTACACCTTC.

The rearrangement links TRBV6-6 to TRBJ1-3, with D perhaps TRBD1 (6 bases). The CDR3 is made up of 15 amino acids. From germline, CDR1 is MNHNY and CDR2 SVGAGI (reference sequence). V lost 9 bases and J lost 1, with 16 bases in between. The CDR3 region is CASNLSQGSGNTIYF. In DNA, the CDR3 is TGTGCCAGTAACCTCTCACAGGGTTCTGGAAACACCATATATTTT.

The CDR3 coding sequence is TGCGCCAGCAGCTTGGCGGGACAAGTTAATGAAAAACTGTTTTTT. This gives the protein CASSLAGQVNEKLFF. The chain is built from TRBV5-1 and TRBJ1-4; D perhaps matches TRBD1 (6 bases). The germline CDR1 and CDR2 sequences are SGHRS and YFSETQ. V dropped 0 bases and J dropped 4 bases, with 10 bases sitting between them. The CDR3 is made up of 15 amino acids.